The 26 T cell receptor beta chains below were found in one sample sequenced in a study of cytomegalovirus exposure and HLA in healthy donors. Primers included in the PCR were 60 Vbeta and 13 Jbeta primers. Clones were sequenced by immunoSEQ multiplex PCR, and TCRdb holds only the in-frame ones, with some missing. This table holds 120,000 to 150,000 clones, about 80% found once. Sequencing input: PBMCs. The source of these receptors is a middle-aged woman in good health and CMV-seropositive.

Remarks on this clone: One end of the junction varies from germline; a read error may be responsible. This chain uses TRBV25-1 with TRBJ2-7; D ambiguous. This CDR3 comprises 14 residues. CDR1 is MGHDK, CDR2 SYGVNS, per germline. CDR3 in amino acids: CASSEGLATYGQYF. CDR3 nucleotide sequence: TGTGCCAGCAGTGAAGGGCTGGCTACCTACGGGCAGTACTTC.

The V and J genes are TRBV18 and TRBJ2-1; D gene uncertain. The V and J ends lost 5 bases and 4 bases respectively, with 12 bases between them. Germline values: CDR1 KGHSH, CDR2 LQKENI. The CDR3 is made up of 14 amino acids. The CDR3 DNA reads TGTGCCAGCTCAGCGCCGCTAGGTTACAATGAGCAGTTCTTC. Translation gives CASSAPLGYNEQFF.

This sequence joins TRBV5-1 and TRBJ1-2; D remains unclear. Germline V gene sequence: CDR1 SGHRS, CDR2 YFSETQ. The CDR3 loop spans 14 amino acids. Trimming took 0 bases from V and 0 from J, leaving 6 bases between them. The CDR3 spells CASSLGQSNYGYTF. CDR3 nucleotides: TGCGCCAGCAGCTTGGGGCAGTCTAACTATGGCTACACCTTC.

This chain links TRBV7-3 with TRBJ2-3; 7 bases line up with TRBD2. V lost 0 bases and J lost 2; bases outside the gene matches: 8. Germline V CDR1 and CDR2: SGHTA, FQGTGA. This CDR3 comprises 17 residues. The CDR3 spells CASSLTRASGTTDTQYF. The DNA of the CDR3 is TGTGCCAGCAGCTTAACGCGGGCTAGCGGTACCACAGATACGCAGTATTTT.

The chain recombines TRBV7-9 with TRBJ2-3; D not resolved. The CDR3 is 13 residues long. V lost 5 bases to trimming and J lost 0 bases, with 6 bases between them. Germline CDR1 reads SEHNR; CDR2 reads FQNEAQ (reference sequence). The CDR3 DNA reads TGTGCCAGCAGCAAGACAAGCACAGATACGCAGTATTTT. Translating it yields CASSKTSTDTQYF.

The V and J genes are TRBV28 and TRBJ2-4; 8 bases are a match to TRBD1. Germline V gene lookup returns CDR1 MDHEN and CDR2 SYDVKM. CDR3 length: 15 residues. V lost 7 bases and J lost 6; bases outside the gene matches: 11. As DNA, the CDR3 is TGTGCCAGCAACACGGAAGGACAGGGAAGAAACATTCAGTACTTC. Its protein product is CASNTEGQGRNIQYF.

This clone appeared a few times. V is TRBV5-1 and J is TRBJ2-5, with D maybe TRBD2 (6 bases). The CDR3 contains 14 residues. Germline V gives CDR1 SGHRS, CDR2 YFSETQ. V lost 4 bases, J lost 0 bases, and 10 bases lay in between. The DNA for the CDR3 is TGCGCCAGCAGCCACGGGACTGACCAAGAGACCCAGTACTTC. Translation gives CASSHGTDQETQYF.

The chain carries TRBV5-3 and TRBJ2-7, with TRBD2 matching over 9 bases. TRBV5-3 is reported as an ORF; its role is uncertain. V shed 2 bases, J shed 4 bases, and the junction held 13 bases outside the gene matches. This CDR3 spans 17 amino acids. CDR3 coding DNA: TGTGCCAGAAGCTTTACCCCCCTCAAGCGGGAGGTGTACGAGCAGTACTTC. Its protein is CARSFTPLKREVYEQYF.

The chain joins TRBV5-4 to TRBJ2-2; no clear D gene. CDR3 length: 14 amino acids. Germline assignment: CDR1 SGHNT and CDR2 YYREEE (reference sequence). Between the trimmed V and J ends, which lost 2 bases and 2 bases, there was a span of 7 bases. The CDR3 here is CASSFYSNTGELFF. The CDR3 nucleotides read TGTGCCAGCAGCTTCTACAGCAACACCGGGGAGCTGTTTTTT.

For the CDR3, the DNA is TGTGCCAGCAGTTTTAGCGGGAGTTGGGATACGCAGTATTTT. It specifies CASSFSGSWDTQYF. This sequence joins TRBV2 and TRBJ2-3, with 9 nucleotides matching TRBD2. The CDR3 spans 14 residues. With 5 bases clipped from V and 6 bases from J, the junction kept 6 bases outside the gene matches. The germline gives CDR1 SNHLY, CDR2 FYNNEI. The full variable domain, rest sourced from reference TRBV2 and TRBJ2-3, is EPEVTQTPSHQVTQMGQEVILRCVPISNHLYFYWYRQILGQKVEFLVSFYNNEISEKSEIFDDQFSVERPDGSNFTLKIRSTKLEDSAMYFCASSFSGSWDTQYFGPGTRLTVL.

This clone was detected a few times. The chain combines TRBV2 with TRBJ2-7, with D tentatively TRBD1 (6 bases). This CDR3 contains 14 residues. The ends were cut back, 3 bases at V and 9 bases at J, with 18 bases in the middle. Germline-derived CDR1 and CDR2 are SNHLY and FYNNEI. The CDR3 loop is CASSDEQGGTRQYF. The CDR3 DNA reads TGTGCCAGCAGTGATGAACAGGGCGGTACGAGGCAGTACTTC.

The chain carries TRBV5-1 and TRBJ2-7, with TRBD2 matching 7 bases. The CDR3 runs 17 residues. CDR1 and CDR2 (germline): SGHRS, YFSETQ. The V segment lost 0 bases and the J segment 8 bases; nucleotides outside the gene matches: 17. The CDR3, as DNA: TGCGCCAGCAGCTTGGGATCGGTTCCAGGGAACAGCGGGAAGCAGTACTTC. Encoded protein: CASSLGSVPGNSGKQYF.

V and J are TRBV5-1 and TRBJ1-1; D unresolved. This CDR3 has 16 amino acids. V lost 5 bases and J lost 3, with 20 bases in between. Per germline, CDR1 SGHRS and CDR2 YFSETQ. CDR3 amino acids: CASSYPAGSRDTEAFF. The CDR3 nucleotides read TGCGCCAGCAGTTACCCGGCGGGCTCTCGGGACACTGAAGCTTTCTTT.

The chain has TRBV7-9 and TRBJ1-1; unclear D gene. Germline CDR1 reads SEHNR; CDR2 reads FQNEAQ (reference sequence). The CDR3 runs 13 residues. The V gene lost 5 bases and the J gene lost 5 bases, with 12 bases spanning the gap. CDR3 protein: CASSPIAGTEAFF. The CDR3, as DNA: TGTGCCAGCAGCCCAATAGCTGGTACTGAAGCTTTCTTT.

The chain employs TRBV18 and TRBJ2-7; the match to TRBD2 covers 11 bases. CDR1 KGHSH and CDR2 LQKENI come from the germline V gene. This CDR3 spans 14 amino acids. V gave up 4 bases and J gave up 3 bases; unmatched junction bases: 2. CDR3 DNA: TGTGCCAGCTCACGCCTAGCGGGGGGCTACGAGCAGTACTTC. Residues: CASSRLAGGYEQYF.

The rearrangement uses TRBV15 and TRBJ2-7, with 9 bases fitting TRBD1. The CDR3 consists of 13 residues. The germline V gene has CDR1 LNHNV and CDR2 YYDKDF (reference sequence). The junction had 8 bases not matched to a gene; V was cut back by 9 bases and J by 5 bases. Here the CDR3 DNA reads TGTGCCACTAGGGACAGGGCTAGCCACGAGCAGTACTTC. Amino acid sequence: CATRDRASHEQYF. The entire variable domain, with the rest obtained from reference TRBV15 and TRBJ2-7, is as follows: DAMVIQNPRYQVTQFGKPVTLSCSQTLNHNVMYWYQQKSSQAPKLLFHYYDKDFNNEADTPDNFQSRRPNTSFCFLDIRSPGLGDTAMYLCATRDRASHEQYFGPGTRLTVT.

The V call is TRBV5-1, the J call TRBJ2-5; 9 bases align to TRBD2. The germline CDR1 and CDR2 sequences are SGHRS and YFSETQ. The CDR3 covers 14 residues. V gave up 3 bases and J gave up 5 bases; unmatched junction bases: 5. The CDR3 region has the DNA TGCGCCAGCAGCTCTAGCGGGATTGGGGAGACCCAGTACTTC. As protein: CASSSSGIGETQYF.

This chain connects TRBV7-9 to TRBJ1-1; perhaps TRBD1 as D (5 bases). Trimming removed 1 base from V and 5 bases from J, with 14 bases in between. The CDR3 loop spans 15 amino acids. From germline, CDR1 is SEHNR and CDR2 FQNEAQ (reference sequence). The CDR3 loop is CASSLVPGGGTEAFF. The CDR3 coding sequence is TGTGCCAGCAGCTTAGTGCCGGGGGGAGGTACTGAAGCTTTCTTT.

The rearrangement uses TRBV28 and TRBJ2-1; TRBD2 aligns across 13 bases. The CDR3 length is 16 residues. J was trimmed by 6 bases and V by 1 base; bases with no gene match: 3. Germline V gives CDR1 MDHEN, CDR2 SYDVKM. The CDR3: CASSLSGLAGSNEQFF. CDR3 sequence (DNA): TGTGCCAGCAGTTTATCGGGACTAGCGGGAAGCAATGAGCAGTTCTTC.

The CDR3 here is CASSSQGAETQYF. The CDR3 bases are TGTGCCAGCAGCTCACAGGGCGCAGAGACCCAGTACTTC. This chain uses TRBV5-5 with TRBJ2-5; D perhaps matches TRBD1 (6 bases). This CDR3 is 13 amino acids long. Trimming stripped 3 bases from V and 4 bases from J, with 10 bases between. CDR1 and CDR2 (germline): SGHKS, YYEKEE (reference sequence). The whole variable domain, remainder taken from reference TRBV5-5 and TRBJ2-5, is DAGVTQSPTHLIKTRGQQVTLRCSPISGHKSVSWYQQVLGQGPQFIFQYYEKEERGRGNFPDRFSARQFPNYSSELNVNALLLGDSALYLCASSSQGAETQYFGPGTRLLVL.

This sequence joins TRBV19 and TRBJ2-3, with TRBD2 as a possible D gene (5 bases). Trimming removed 3 bases at V and 0 bases at J, with 10 bases between. There are 15 residues in the CDR3. In germline, CDR1 is LNHDA, CDR2 SQIVND (reference sequence). The DNA of the CDR3 is TGTGCCAGTAGTATCCGGACTGTTAGCACAGATACGCAGTATTTT. Its translation is CASSIRTVSTDTQYF.

The J gene is TRBJ2-3, the V gene TRBV2; 8 nucleotides line up with TRBD1. Trimming at V came to 7 bases and at J to 2 bases, leaving 5 bases not matched to a gene. This CDR3 is 14 amino acids long. From germline, CDR1 is SNHLY and CDR2 FYNNEI. The CDR3 nucleotides read TGTGCCAGCATAGCGGACAGGGTCACAGATACGCAGTATTTT. It codes for CASIADRVTDTQYF.

J is TRBJ2-1 and V is TRBV13; the match to TRBD2 covers 13 bases. In germline, CDR1 is PRHDT, CDR2 FYEKMQ (reference sequence). CDR3 length: 19 amino acids. The ends lost 2 bases at V and 2 bases at J; junction bases unmatched: 9. The CDR3 spells CASSLPPGTSGTPYNEQFF. The DNA for the CDR3 is TGTGCCAGCAGCTTACCGCCGGGGACTAGCGGGACCCCCTACAATGAGCAGTTCTTC.

V usage is TRBV30 and J usage is TRBJ1-6; a weak D match, TRBD1 (6 bases). The germline V gene has CDR1 GTSNPN and CDR2 SVGIG (reference sequence). Trimming took off 8 bases at V and 8 bases at J, with 16 bases between the two ends. The CDR3 has 13 residues. CDR3 protein: CAGRTVLDSPLHF. As DNA, the CDR3 is TGTGCCGGACGGACAGTTCTCGATTCACCCCTCCACTTT.

With regard to this clone: Other DNA variants within this sample encode the same CDR3. V gene TRBV6-1 combines with J gene TRBJ2-6, with 9 bases aligning to TRBD1. The CDR3 covers 16 residues. Germline-derived CDR1 and CDR2 are MNHNS and SASEGT. The V segment lost 4 bases and the J segment 2 bases; nucleotides outside the gene matches: 3. The CDR3 DNA sequence: TGTGCCAGCAGTGCACAGGGGGCAGCTGGGGCCAACGTCCTGACTTTC. Its translation: CASSAQGAAGANVLTF.

A note on this clone: The same CDR3 also results from other DNA sequences found in this sample. CDR3 nucleotides: TGCAGCGTTGATTCAGGGGACACTGAAGCTTTCTTT. This translates into CSVDSGDTEAFF. This chain joins TRBV29-1 and TRBJ1-1, with TRBD1 as a possible D gene (6 bases). Germline lookup yields CDR1 SQVTM and CDR2 ANQGSEA. Trimming pared 3 bases from V and 3 bases from J, leaving 8 bases between. The CDR3 length is 12 residues.